This passage covers 20 T cell receptor beta chains from one sample sequenced in a study of control samples from healthy donors and cancer patients. Clones were sequenced by immunoSEQ multiplex PCR, and TCRdb holds only the in-frame ones, with some missing. The sample contains around 29,000 clones, around 80% of which appear only once. The sample comprised PBMCs. All receptors come from a man aged 60 to 69 with head and neck cancer.

J is TRBJ2-1 and V is TRBV3-1 (or the pseudogene TRBV3-2); TRBD2 might be the D (6 bases). The CDR3 has 14 amino acids. In germline, CDR1 is LGHDT, CDR2 YNNKEL (reference sequence). The ends were cut back, 4 bases at V and 6 bases at J, with 13 bases in the middle. The CDR3 nucleotides are TGTGCCAGCAGCCGGGGGGAGTGGTTCAATGAGCAGTTCTTC. Translating it yields CASSRGEWFNEQFF.

The chain joins TRBV4-1 to TRBJ2-7; perhaps TRBD2 as D (6 bases). The V gene's germline CDR1 is MGHRA and CDR2 YSYEKL. The CDR3 has 15 amino acids. V was trimmed by 0 bases and J by 4 bases, leaving 13 bases between them. In nucleotides, the CDR3 is TGCGCCAGCAGCCAAGATTTTGGAGGGGAGTACGAGCAGTACTTC. This encodes CASSQDFGGEYEQYF.

The chain links TRBV12-3 or TRBV12-4 to TRBJ1-1; unclear D gene. The CDR3 extends over 13 amino acids. Trimming took 3 bases from V and 1 from J, leaving 6 bases between them. CDR3 sequence reads: CASSFTGNTEAFF. For the CDR3, the DNA is TGTGCCAGCAGTTTTACGGGGAACACTGAAGCTTTCTTT.

The table lists this clone with a count of one. The chain uses TRBV28 and TRBJ2-7; D may be TRBD1 (6 bases). V was trimmed by 4 bases and J by 0 bases, leaving 10 bases between them. The CDR3 is made up of 14 amino acids. Germline CDR1 is MDHEN and CDR2 is SYDVKM. CDR3 loop: CASSSTGSSYEQYF. The CDR3 DNA reads TGTGCCAGCAGTTCCACAGGGAGCTCCTACGAGCAGTACTTC.

The rearrangement links TRBV7-2 to TRBJ2-5; D is unresolved. The CDR3 spans 11 residues. The germline V gene has CDR1 SGHTA and CDR2 FQGNSA. Between the trimmed V and J ends, which lost 6 bases and 10 bases, there was a span of 12 bases. The CDR3 region is CASSSLVRQYF. The CDR3 DNA reads as TGTGCCAGCAGTTCCCTAGTACGCCAGTACTTC. Supplemented by reference TRBV7-2 and TRBJ2-5, the full variable domain reads GAGVSQSPSNKVTEKGKDVELRCDPISGHTALYWYRQSLGQGLEFLIYFQGNSAPDKSGLPSDRFSAERTGGSVSTLTIQRTQQEDSAVYLCASSSLVRQYFGPGTRLLVL.

This clone turned up a few times. The CDR3 DNA reads as TGTGCCAGCAGCCTAGCGGGAGGCCCCTACAATGAGCAGTTCTTC. Translation: CASSLAGGPYNEQFF. This chain joins TRBV3-1 (or the pseudogene TRBV3-2) and TRBJ2-1; 10 bases line up with TRBD2. The CDR3 extends over 15 amino acids. CDR1 and CDR2 (germline): LGHDT, YNNKEL (reference sequence). With 4 bases clipped from V and 2 bases from J, the junction kept 2 bases outside the gene matches.

V is TRBV28 and J is TRBJ1-1; D is uncertain. Germline loops: CDR1 MDHEN, CDR2 SYDVKM. Deletions cut 5 bases from V and 8 bases from J, with 12 bases between. The CDR3 consists of 12 residues. CDR3 sequence: CASSREVGEAFF. The CDR3 region has the DNA TGTGCCAGCAGTCGCGAAGTGGGGGAAGCTTTCTTT.

The chain combines TRBV5-1 with TRBJ1-1, with D hard to call. Germline values: CDR1 SGHRS, CDR2 YFSETQ. Trimming removed 0 bases from V and 8 bases from J, with 14 bases in between. This CDR3 comprises 14 residues. Here the CDR3 DNA reads TGCGCCAGCAGCTTGGCCGGGAGGTCTCGAGAAGCTTTCTTT. This sequence encodes CASSLAGRSREAFF.

The chain links TRBV25-1 to TRBJ2-3, with D perhaps TRBD1 or TRBD2 (5 bases each). Germline V CDR1 and CDR2: MGHDK, SYGVNS. V was clipped by 2 bases and J by 8 bases, with 8 bases between them. The CDR3 extends over 12 amino acids. Here the CDR3 reads CASSEPGRTQYF. DNA of the CDR3: TGTGCCAGCAGTGAACCGGGACGTACGCAGTATTTT.

The V and J genes are TRBV25-1 and TRBJ2-3, with 7 bases fitting TRBD2. Germline CDR1 reads MGHDK; CDR2 reads SYGVNS. J was trimmed by 1 base and V by 7 bases; bases with no gene match: 5. The CDR3 runs to 14 residues. Here the CDR3 DNA reads TGTGCCAGCACATCGGGAGGAGGCACAGATACGCAGTATTTT. The encoded protein is CASTSGGGTDTQYF.

This sequence joins TRBV29-1 and TRBJ2-7, with D possibly matching TRBD2 (5 bases). The CDR3 spans 13 residues. The germline V gene encodes CDR1 SQVTM and CDR2 ANQGSEA. V was pared by 4 bases and J by 3 bases, with 13 bases between. CDR3 protein: CSVVGRKNYEQYF. CDR3 sequence (DNA): TGCAGCGTTGTTGGGAGAAAGAACTACGAGCAGTACTTC.

In this sample, this clone is medium-sized. CDR3 sequence: CASSTSYRLNQPQHF. The DNA of the CDR3 is TGTGCCAGTAGTACGTCTTACAGACTAAATCAGCCCCAGCATTTT. The chain links TRBV19 to TRBJ1-5, with D unresolved. The CDR3 loop spans 15 amino acids. Germline CDR1 LNHDA, CDR2 SQIVND (reference sequence). Between the trimmed V and J ends, which lost 4 bases and 4 bases, there was a span of 14 bases.

V is TRBV10-2 and J is TRBJ2-2; D possibly corresponds to TRBD1 (5 bases). Germline V lookup: CDR1 WSHSY, CDR2 SAAADI. The germline V and J ends were trimmed by 6 bases and 1 base, with 12 bases remaining between them. The CDR3 totals 15 residues. The CDR3 loop is CASRVDSWNTGELFF. In DNA, the CDR3 is TGCGCCAGCAGAGTTGACAGTTGGAACACCGGGGAGCTGTTTTTT.

This sequence joins TRBV28 and TRBJ1-2, with D perhaps matching TRBD1 (5 bases). The V end lost 2 bases, the J end lost 8 bases, and 27 bases lay between the germline ends. Per germline, CDR1 MDHEN and CDR2 SYDVKM. The CDR3 is made up of 18 amino acids. CDR3 bases: TGTGCCAGCAGTTTAACCGTGGGCGTAGGAATCGGGGCTTTGGGCTACACCTTC. Translation gives CASSLTVGVGIGALGYTF.

The chain joins TRBV7-2 to TRBJ2-5; TRBD2 is a possible D gene (6 bases). The germline V gene encodes CDR1 SGHTA and CDR2 FQGNSA. This CDR3 is built from 13 residues. Trimming stripped 3 bases from V and 1 base from J, with 6 bases between. CDR3 in DNA: TGTGCCAGCAGCTTGGGAGGCCAAGAGACCCAGTACTTC. It codes for CASSLGGQETQYF.

Of note for this clone: The same CDR3 arises from other DNA sequences in this sample as well. The chain joins TRBV27 to TRBJ2-1; D not certain. The CDR3 contains 11 residues. Germline CDR1 MNHEY, CDR2 SMNVEV (reference sequence). V shed 3 bases and J shed 4 bases, with 1 base lying between them. The CDR3 region has the DNA TGTGCCAGCAGTTTTTACAATGAGCAGTTCTTC. This gives the protein CASSFYNEQFF.

This clone was counted between two and nine times. The V and J genes are TRBV7-9 and TRBJ2-3, with TRBD2 as a possible D gene (5 bases). In germline, CDR1 is SEHNR, CDR2 FQNEAQ (reference sequence). V lost 0 bases to trimming and J lost 12 bases, with 13 bases between them. The CDR3 covers 13 residues. In nucleotides, the CDR3 is TGTGCCAGCAGCTTAGCCGGGGAACATCCTCAGTATTTT. This encodes CASSLAGEHPQYF. Filled out from reference TRBV7-9 and TRBJ2-3, the complete variable domain reads DTGVSQNPRHKITKRGQNVTFRCDPISEHNRLYWYRQTLGQGPEFLTYFQNEAQLEKSRLLSDRFSAERPKGSFSTLEIQRTEQGDSAMYLCASSLAGEHPQYFGPGTRLTVL.

The rearrangement links TRBV2 to TRBJ1-1, with 9 bases lining up with TRBD1. The CDR3 loop spans 17 amino acids. Germline CDR1 and CDR2: SNHLY and FYNNEI. The trim removed 1 base at V and 2 bases at J, leaving 8 bases unmatched. In nucleotides, the CDR3 is TGTGCCAGCAGTGAAGAGGGAGGGACAGGGACAAACACTGAAGCTTTCTTT. Translated, it gives CASSEEGGTGTNTEAFF.

The chain uses TRBV7-2 and TRBJ2-3; TRBD1 is a possible D gene (6 bases). The V end lost 5 bases, the J end lost 4 bases, and 10 bases lay between the germline ends. CDR3 size: 13 residues. The germline CDR1 and CDR2 sequences are SGHTA and FQGNSA. The CDR3 protein is CASSPDRSDTQYF. DNA for the CDR3: TGTGCCAGCAGCCCAGACAGGTCAGATACGCAGTATTTT.

This clone was observed a single time. V and J are TRBV6-1 and TRBJ2-5; D could derive from TRBD1 or TRBD2 (5 bases each). Trimming pared 1 base from V and 4 bases from J, leaving 13 bases between. CDR3 length: 15 residues. Germline V gene sequence: CDR1 MNHNS, CDR2 SASEGT. The chain's CDR3 is CASSEEGSGRETQYF. The CDR3 region has the DNA TGTGCCAGCAGTGAAGAGGGGTCAGGGAGAGAGACCCAGTACTTC.